This T cell receptor beta chain is drawn from a study of beta chain features in type 1 diabetes. General study points: Patients with Type 1 diabetes showed moderately but significantly shorter TCRB CDR3s in all four CD4+ subsets.

With regard to this clone: What it recognizes is unknown.

Every bit of the isolated RNA underwent reverse transcription, so sequencing read expressed TCRB transcripts. Generated by immunoSEQ multiplex PCR, the TCRdb table keeps only in-frame clones and is missing some. The table lists 600,000 to 700,000 clones, roughly 13% of them singletons. The CDR3 spans 13 residues. CDR1 and CDR2 (germline): MGHDK, SYGVNS. Sequences were obtained from naive CD4+ T cells from blood. The J gene is TRBJ2-5, the V gene TRBV25-1; D may be TRBD2 (6 bases). The sequence was collected from a man aged 18 to 30 with type 1 diabetes. The CDR3 DNA reads as TGTGTCAGTTCCTGGACTACAAAAGAGACCCAGTACTTC. Translating it yields CVSSWTTKETQYF.